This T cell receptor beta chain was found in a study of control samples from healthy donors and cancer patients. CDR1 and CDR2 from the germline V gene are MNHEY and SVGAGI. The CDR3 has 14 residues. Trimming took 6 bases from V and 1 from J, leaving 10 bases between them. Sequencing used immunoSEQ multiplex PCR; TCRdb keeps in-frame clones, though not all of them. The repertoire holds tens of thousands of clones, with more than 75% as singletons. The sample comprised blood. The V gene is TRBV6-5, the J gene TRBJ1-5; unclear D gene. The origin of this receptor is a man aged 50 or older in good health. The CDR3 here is CASSSNWSNQPQHF. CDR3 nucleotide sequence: TGTGCCAGCAGCTCTAATTGGAGCAATCAGCCCCAGCATTTT.